Shown below are 17 T cell receptor beta chains from a single sample sequenced in a study of blood T cell repertoires in COVID-19. Sequenced by immunoSEQ multiplex PCR; TCRdb stores in-frame clones only, minus some. The table records about 320,000 clones, around 90% of them present only once. Sequenced input: PBMCs or T cells enriched from blood (not recorded which). All receptors come from a young man who had recovered from COVID-19.

The gene calls are TRBV7-9 and TRBJ1-4, with 12 nucleotides matching TRBD1. The CDR3 is made up of 16 amino acids. From germline, CDR1 is SEHNR and CDR2 FQNEAQ (reference sequence). V lost 5 bases and J lost 6; bases outside the gene matches: 7. Here the CDR3 DNA reads TGTGCCAGCAGCCCGGGACAGGGGGCGCTTTATGAAAAACTGTTTTTT. This sequence encodes CASSPGQGALYEKLFF. Based on the CDR3 plus reference TRBV7-9 and TRBJ1-4, the full variable domain is DTGVSQNPRHKITKRGQNVTFRCDPISEHNRLYWYRQTLGQGPEFLTYFQNEAQLEKSRLLSDRFSAERPKGSFSTLEIQRTEQGDSAMYLCASSPGQGALYEKLFFGSGTQLSVL.

The chain employs TRBV11-2 and TRBJ2-7; 8 nucleotides match TRBD2. V lost 5 bases to trimming and J lost 0 bases; unmatched junction nucleotides: 6. Germline V gene sequence: CDR1 SGHAT, CDR2 FQNNGV. The length of the CDR3 is 15 residues. CDR3 bases: TGTGCCAGCAGCCGACTAGCGATACTCTCCTACGAGCAGTACTTC. As protein: CASSRLAILSYEQYF.

This chain links TRBV10-3 with TRBJ2-7; D is uncertain. V was trimmed by 2 bases and J by 1 base, leaving 6 bases between them. Germline V gene data show CDR1 as ENHRY and CDR2 as SYGVKD. The CDR3 length is 13 residues. The CDR3 sequence is CAISEPGSYEQYF. For the CDR3, the DNA is TGTGCCATCAGTGAGCCAGGATCCTACGAGCAGTACTTC.

The V gene is TRBV7-6, the J gene TRBJ2-7, with D perhaps matching TRBD1 (6 bases). The CDR3 is 14 residues long. Germline V gene lookup returns CDR1 SGHVS and CDR2 FNYEAQ. Between the trimmed V and J ends, which lost 10 bases and 1 base, there was a span of 17 bases. CDR3 bases: TGTGCCATCCAAGGACAGTCCTTATCCTACGAGCAGTACTTC. It is translated as CAIQGQSLSYEQYF.

This chain joins TRBV7-2 and TRBJ1-2; TRBD1 matches 8 bases. CDR1 is SGHTA and CDR2 is FQGNSA in the germline V gene. After removal of 6 bases from V and 7 bases from J, the junction contained 10 bases not matched to a gene. The length of the CDR3 is 14 residues. The chain's CDR3 is CASSSDRARAGYTF. The CDR3 nucleotides are TGTGCCAGCAGTTCGGACAGGGCAAGGGCTGGCTACACCTTC.

The chain has TRBV28 and TRBJ1-5, with a possible D match to TRBD1 (5 bases). This CDR3 spans 13 amino acids. Germline-derived CDR1 and CDR2 are MDHEN and SYDVKM. Trimming removed 9 bases from V and 7 bases from J, with 16 bases in between. Here the CDR3 reads CASIRGGGQPQHF. CDR3 sequence (DNA): TGTGCCAGTATAAGGGGAGGAGGACAGCCCCAGCATTTT.

The J gene is TRBJ1-4, the V gene TRBV28; D perhaps matches TRBD1 (6 bases). The germline gives CDR1 MDHEN, CDR2 SYDVKM. The CDR3 has 13 residues. Trimming took off 5 bases at V and 8 bases at J, with 12 bases between the two ends. CDR3 nucleotide sequence: TGTGCCAGCAGTGGGGGCCTAAGCGAAAAACTGTTTTTT. Translating gives CASSGGLSEKLFF.

The V gene is TRBV9, the J gene TRBJ2-3; 9 bases agree with TRBD2. This CDR3 is built from 16 residues. Germline CDR1 is SGDLS and CDR2 is YYNGEE. The V gene end was trimmed by 3 bases and the J gene end by 3 bases; junction bases not matched to a gene: 8. In nucleotides, the CDR3 is TGTGCCAGCAGCGCGCGGGGGGGCCAGAGTACAGATACGCAGTATTTT. The encoded protein is CASSARGGQSTDTQYF.

This clone came up once. This chain links TRBV5-6 with TRBJ1-1; D not resolved. V lost 4 bases, J lost 6 bases, and 19 bases lay in between. The CDR3 spans 15 residues. Germline CDR1 SGHDT, CDR2 YYEEEE. Written as DNA, the CDR3 is TGTGCCAGCAGCAATTTACCGGAGTTCGGGGCTGAAGCTTTCTTT. It is translated as CASSNLPEFGAEAFF. The full variable domain, in which reference TRBV5-6 and TRBJ1-1 provide the parts outside the CDR3, is DAGVTQSPTHLIKTRGQQVTLRCSPKSGHDTVSWYQQALGQGPQFIFQYYEEEERQRGNFPDRFSGHQFPNYSSELNVNALLLGDSALYLCASSNLPEFGAEAFFGQGTRLTVV.

This sequence joins TRBV24-1 and TRBJ2-7; a weak D match, TRBD1 (5 bases). V lost 4 bases, J lost 4 bases, and 7 bases lay in between. The CDR3 totals 12 residues. Germline V CDR1 and CDR2: KGHDR, SFDVKD. The CDR3 protein is CATSDQGYEQYF. The CDR3 bases are TGTGCCACCAGTGACCAGGGTTACGAGCAGTACTTC.

The chain carries TRBV28 and TRBJ1-1; a possible D gene is TRBD1 (5 bases). V lost 0 bases, J lost 1 base, and 12 bases lay in between. The CDR3 covers 16 residues. Looked up from germline, CDR1 is MDHEN and CDR2 is SYDVKM. In DNA form, the CDR3 reads TGTGCCAGCAGTTTATGGCAGGGAACCTCGAACACTGAAGCTTTCTTT. This codes for CASSLWQGTSNTEAFF.

The chain links TRBV9 to TRBJ1-4; 10 bases are a match to TRBD1. Germline V gene data show CDR1 as SGDLS and CDR2 as YYNGEE. The CDR3 loop spans 12 amino acids. Germline trimming cut 3 bases from V and 11 bases from J; bases unmatched to any gene: 1. CDR3 in DNA: TGTGCCAGCAGCGCGGACAGGGGGAAACTGTTTTTT. Encoded protein: CASSADRGKLFF.

This rearrangement joins TRBV18 to TRBJ1-5; D is possibly TRBD1 (5 bases). There are 17 residues in the CDR3. Germline V lookup: CDR1 KGHSH, CDR2 LQKENI. Trimming stripped 3 bases from V and 5 bases from J, with 20 bases between. CDR3 sequence: CASSPPETPMGHQPQHF. The CDR3 bases are TGTGCCAGCTCACCCCCAGAGACACCTATGGGGCATCAGCCCCAGCATTTT.

The V and J genes are TRBV28 and TRBJ1-5; TRBD1 might be the D (6 bases). The CDR3 is 17 amino acids. Germline-derived CDR1 and CDR2 are MDHEN and SYDVKM. The V end was cut by 8 bases, the J end by 3 bases, with 23 bases between. The CDR3, as DNA: TGTGCCAGCCGACGGAACAGGGAAAACCTTAACAATCAGCCCCAGCATTTT. Its protein is CASRRNRENLNNQPQHF.

The V call is TRBV28, the J call TRBJ2-3; 13 nucleotides agree with TRBD2. There are 18 residues in the CDR3. The trim removed 5 bases at V and 1 base at J, leaving 9 bases unmatched. CDR1 and CDR2 (germline): MDHEN, SYDVKM. DNA of the CDR3: TGTGCCAGCAGTCCCCCCGGTGGACTAGCGGGGGGCACAGATACGCAGTATTTT. Amino acids: CASSPPGGLAGGTDTQYF.

The chain has TRBV6-5 and TRBJ1-2; 9 bases match TRBD1. The germline V gene has CDR1 MNHEY and CDR2 SVGAGI. Germline trimming cut 6 bases from V and 5 bases from J; bases unmatched to any gene: 10. The CDR3 sequence is 15 residues long. The CDR3 DNA reads TGTGCCAGCAGCGGGATAACAGGGGGCGAGTATGGCTACACCTTC. As protein: CASSGITGGEYGYTF.

This clone was observed once. V is TRBV5-5 and J is TRBJ1-5, with D perhaps matching TRBD1 (6 bases). The germline V and J ends were trimmed by 5 bases and 1 base, with 10 bases remaining between them. Germline V gene data show CDR1 as SGHKS and CDR2 as YYEKEE (reference sequence). The CDR3 spans 14 residues. The CDR3 sequence: CASRYGQSNQPQHF. As DNA, the CDR3 is TGTGCCAGCAGATACGGACAGAGCAATCAGCCCCAGCATTTT.